These T cell receptor beta chains were read from a single sample in a study of T cells after yellow fever vaccination. Each CDR3 protein gets one entry after TCRdb re-called the 5' RACE reads with MiXCR. Among 450,000 to 650,000 distinct CDR3 sequences, about 14% were seen once, and the ten largest hold over 13%. This specimen was PBMCs, taken on the day of the yellow fever booster vaccination. These receptors were taken from a man aged 25 to 40 who received the YFV17D yellow fever vaccine. Each CDR3 is given with its conserved first and last residue. The D gene is left open where the match is weak. Clone size is given for some rows only: seen once, a few or many times, or a class if the clone is expanded.

j_call clone_size d_call v_call cdr3_aa cdr3_nt
TRBJ2-2 - - TRBV7-2 CASSPGAGYAGELFF TGTGCCAGCAGCCCAGGTGCGGGGTATGCCGGGGAGCTGTTTTTT
TRBJ2-1 few TRBD1 TRBV20-1 CSARAGAGQGYNEQFF TGCAGTGCTAGAGCGGGAGCGGGACAGGGGTACAATGAGCAGTTCTTC
TRBJ2-1 few TRBD2 TRBV24-1 CATSDPGLAVNEQFF TGTGCCACCAGTGATCCTGGACTAGCGGTCAATGAGCAGTTCTTC
TRBJ2-1 few TRBD1 TRBV15 CATSSRDRPLNEQFF TGTGCCACCAGCAGCCGGGACAGGCCCCTAAATGAGCAGTTCTTC
TRBJ2-2 many - TRBV10-3 CAIRDPNLNTGELFF TGTGCCATCAGGGACCCCAATTTAAACACCGGGGAGCTGTTTTTT
TRBJ2-1 few TRBD2 TRBV7-2 CASSFGLAGEQFF TGTGCCAGCAGCTTCGGACTAGCGGGGGAGCAGTTCTTC
TRBJ2-6 once - TRBV20-1 CRAPIWANVLNF TGCAGGGCCCCCATCTGGGCCAACGTCCTGAATTTC
TRBJ1-1 few TRBD1 TRBV7-9 CASSPTQGAVTEAFF TGTGCCAGCAGTCCAACCCAGGGGGCAGTAACTGAAGCTTTCTTT
TRBJ2-1 - TRBD2 TRBV4-2 CASSQVGGTSGSSYNEQFF TGTGCCAGCAGCCAAGTAGGGGGGACTAGCGGGAGCTCCTACAATGAGCAGTTCTTC
TRBJ1-1 - - TRBV6-1 CASSGGLFSSEAFF TGTGCCAGCAGTGGGGGCCTTTTTTCCTCTGAAGCTTTCTTT
TRBJ2-4 - - TRBV3-1 CASSQERVIAKNIQYF TGTGCCAGCAGCCAAGAACGCGTAATAGCCAAAAACATTCAGTACTTC
TRBJ1-2 few - TRBV7-9 CASSLTVPHNYGYTF TGTGCCAGCAGCTTAACGGTCCCCCACAACTATGGCTACACCTTC
TRBJ2-7 few TRBD1 TRBV29-1 CSVLQGRSYEQYF TGCAGCGTTTTACAGGGGCGATCCTACGAGCAGTACTTC
TRBJ2-2 - - TRBV7-9 CASSLDTLTGELFF TGTGCCAGCAGCCTCGACACCCTCACCGGGGAGCTGTTTTTT
TRBJ2-3 - - TRBV20-1 CSAERLSTDTQYF TGCAGTGCTGAGCGACTAAGCACAGATACGCAGTATTTT
TRBJ2-5 - TRBD2 TRBV5-1 CASSGSGKETQYF TGCGCCAGCAGCGGGAGCGGGAAAGAGACCCAGTACTTC
TRBJ2-2 few TRBD2 TRBV7-3 CASSSLPTSGFSGELFF TGTGCCAGCAGCTCCTTACCAACTAGCGGTTTCTCCGGGGAGCTGTTTTTT
TRBJ2-3 - TRBD2 TRBV10-3 CAAGRGLAGVVSTDTQYF TGTGCCGCTGGCAGGGGTCTAGCGGGAGTAGTCAGCACAGATACGCAGTATTTT
TRBJ2-1 - - TRBV10-2 CASERATDEQFF TGCGCCAGCGAGCGGGCTACAGATGAGCAGTTCTTC
TRBJ2-3 few - TRBV15 CATSRNAADTQYF TGTGCCACCAGCAGAAACGCGGCAGATACGCAGTATTTT
TRBJ2-1 - TRBD2 TRBV6-2/TRBV6-3 CASSTTSGSGNEQFF TGTGCCAGCAGTACCACTAGCGGGAGTGGCAATGAGCAGTTCTTC
TRBJ2-2 few - TRBV5-1 CASSLAGRKNTGELFF TGCGCCAGCAGCTTGGCCGGGCGGAAGAACACCGGGGAGCTGTTTTTT
TRBJ2-5 - - TRBV7-2 CASSLSIMGDYETQYF TGTGCCAGCAGCTTATCTATAATGGGGGATTATGAGACCCAGTACTTC
TRBJ2-1 - TRBD2 TRBV10-2 CASGREVSNEQFF TGCGCCAGCGGCCGGGAGGTGTCCAATGAGCAGTTCTTC
TRBJ2-7 many - TRBV28 CASSPAGTRSYEQYF TGTGCCAGCAGTCCGGCCGGGACCCGGAGCTACGAGCAGTACTTC
TRBJ2-1 few - TRBV29-1 CSVTGRGGPEWTYNEQFF TGCAGCGTTACCGGGAGAGGGGGTCCCGAATGGACATACAATGAGCAGTTCTTC
TRBJ2-1 - TRBD2 TRBV20-1 CSAGPQGLAGSYNEQFF TGCAGTGCTGGCCCCCAGGGACTAGCGGGTTCATACAATGAGCAGTTCTTC
TRBJ2-7 - TRBD2 TRBV2 CASSGGSGPSYEQYF TGTGCCAGCAGTGGAGGTAGCGGGCCGTCCTACGAGCAGTACTTC
TRBJ1-1 few - TRBV3-1 CASSQGGAPEAFF TGTGCCAGCAGCCAAGGGGGGGCGCCTGAAGCTTTCTTT
TRBJ1-5 few - TRBV12-3/TRBV12-4 CASSFGRTRPQHF TGTGCCAGCAGTTTTGGGAGGACCCGTCCCCAGCATTTT
TRBJ2-7 - - TRBV7-9 CASSLAYLGSYEQYF TGTGCCAGCAGCTTAGCTTATTTGGGTTCCTACGAGCAGTACTTC
TRBJ2-1 few - TRBV6-5 CASSYSLTRNEQFF TGTGCCAGCAGTTACTCTTTAACTCGCAATGAGCAGTTCTTC
TRBJ2-3 - - TRBV20-1 CSARDRGRAHNTDTQYF TGCAGTGCTAGAGATCGGGGCCGAGCTCATAACACAGATACGCAGTATTTT